A selection of T cell receptor beta chains follows, all from one sample in a study of CD8 T cells in ankylosing spondylitis. TCRdb redid the calling of the 5' RACE reads with MiXCR, one entry per CDR3 protein. The sample carries 800,000 to 900,000 distinct CDR3 sequences, 12% recorded once. The specimen sequenced was blood, either unsorted or a sorted T cell fraction (not recorded which). The receptors here all came from a male donor with ankylosing spondylitis. Each CDR3 is given with its conserved first and last residue.

TRBJ1-2 TRBV12-3/TRBV12-4 CASSLMASGLYGYTF
TRBJ2-3 TRBV21-1 CASSLTRDWETDTQYF
TRBJ1-2 TRBV18 CASSPSQGGRYGYTF
TRBJ2-2 TRBV20-1 CSARQGANTGELFF
TRBJ2-3 TRBV28 CASSRLAGGYTQYF
TRBJ1-4 TRBV6-5 CASSYSGEKLFF
TRBJ2-2 TRBV6-1 CASRTGLAGVGELFF
TRBJ2-7 TRBV6-5 CASSSGRLGREQYF
TRBJ2-7 TRBV24-1 CATSDPPLYEQYF
TRBJ2-7 TRBV20-1 CSASGTSGSNEQYF
TRBJ2-7 TRBV7-2 CASSLVSPARQYF
TRBJ2-3 TRBV20-1 CSAPRSISTDTQYF
TRBJ2-1 TRBV3-1 CASSTGTSAVF
TRBJ1-6 TRBV20-1 CSAFRQVNSPLHF
TRBJ2-1 TRBV20-1 CSARDLRAADNEQFF
TRBJ2-6 TRBV4-3 CASSLQGSAGANVLTF
TRBJ2-1 TRBV2 CASSGDYSYNEQFF
TRBJ2-7 TRBV20-1 CSPKESTAYEQYF
TRBJ1-2 TRBV20-1 CSAQGAGYGYTF
TRBJ2-7 TRBV20-1 CSASGYRELSDEQYF
TRBJ1-5 TRBV2 CASSERQVSNQPQHF
TRBJ2-5 TRBV4-2 CASSQVGSRQETQYF
TRBJ1-1 TRBV6-5 CATKSDTEAFF
TRBJ1-2 TRBV29-1 CSARLSTNYGYTF
TRBJ2-2 TRBV5-5 CASSLLVSSTGELFF
TRBJ2-1 TRBV7-3 CASSLMGTPYNEQFF
TRBJ1-1 TRBV20-1 CSARGGVDTEAFF
TRBJ2-7 TRBV5-1 CASSFTGTPTYEQYF
TRBJ2-7 TRBV7-2 CASGEGGGYEQYF